This T cell receptor beta chain was sequenced for a study of Graves' ophthalmopathy and Graves' hyperthyroidism. Study-wide background: Prior to any treatment, peripheral blood was collected at the time of initial diagnosis.

TCR beta CDR3 regions were amplified from RNA transcripts. The library came from an HTBI-primed first-round RT-PCR and a second-round multiplex PCR. MiXCR, applied by TCRdb to the multiplex PCR reads, yields one record per CDR3 protein. The sample has about half a million distinct CDR3 sequences, 13% to 15% seen once; the top ten hold over 7.5%. The CDR3 consists of 13 residues. Trimming took 5 bases from V and 5 from J; bases not matched to a gene: 6. CDR1 is SGHTA, CDR2 FQGTGA, per germline. This clonotype was seen repeatedly, ten times or more. This sequence was found in a woman aged 25 to 39 with Graves' ophthalmopathy. Input material: blood. J is TRBJ2-7 and V is TRBV7-3; 7 bases are shared with TRBD2. The CDR3 DNA follows: TGTGCCAGCAGCATCACGGGAGGAAACGAGCAGTACTTC. Its protein is CASSITGGNEQYF.